Below, one T cell receptor (beta chain) is given with its context. Its antigen remains unknown. This sample is part of a study of identical twins. Template switching added a universal primer binding site, and final cDNA carried unique molecular identifiers. TCRdb re-called the 5' RACE reads with MiXCR, one entry per CDR3 protein. The sample consists of 500,000 to 550,000 distinct CDR3 sequences, approximately 20% of them appearing once. General study points: With abundant cord blood beta clonotypes, insertions were fewer; memory repertoires showed no such pattern. Modelling approaches yielded underestimates of out-of-frame TCR alpha sharing between monozygotic twins. Partial confounding of zero-insertion analyses by invariant MAIT and iNKT cells was possible.

These data also featured in a second study, about yellow fever vaccine responses in identical twins.

This receptor was identified in a woman aged 18 to 35 in good health. Input material: CD4+ T cells sorted from blood.

CDR3 amino acids: CASSLRTGVGTEAFF. CDR3 sequence (DNA): TGTGCCAGCAGTTTACGGACTGGGGTAGGCACTGAAGCTTTCTTT. The chain has TRBV27 and TRBJ1-1; D gene ambiguous. CDR1 is MNHEY and CDR2 is SMNVEV in the germline V gene (reference sequence). The CDR3 sequence is 15 residues long. Trimming took 2 bases from V and 4 from J, leaving 14 bases between them.